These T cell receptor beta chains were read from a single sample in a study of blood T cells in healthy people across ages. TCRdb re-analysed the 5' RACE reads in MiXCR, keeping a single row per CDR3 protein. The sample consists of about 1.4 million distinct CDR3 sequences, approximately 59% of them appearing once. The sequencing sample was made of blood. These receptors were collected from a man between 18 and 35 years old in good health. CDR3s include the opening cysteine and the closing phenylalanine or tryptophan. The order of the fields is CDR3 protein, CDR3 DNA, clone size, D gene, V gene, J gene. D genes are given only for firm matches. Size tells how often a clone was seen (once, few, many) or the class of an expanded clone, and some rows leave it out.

CDR3aa: CASSQALTGLGETQYF
CDR3nt: TGTGCCAGCAGCCAAGCCTTGACAGGACTGGGAGAGACCCAGTACTTC
abundance: -
d_gene: -
v_gene: TRBV3-1
j_gene: TRBJ2-5

CDR3aa: CASSVSRSPTDTQYF
CDR3nt: TGTGCCAGCAGTGTATCGAGGAGTCCCACAGATACGCAGTATTTT
abundance: few
d_gene: -
v_gene: TRBV6-4
j_gene: TRBJ2-3

CDR3aa: CASRPPGGAVGELFF
CDR3nt: TGTGCCAGCAGGCCCCCTGGGGGAGCGGTCGGGGAGCTGTTTTTT
abundance: few
d_gene: -
v_gene: TRBV7-6
j_gene: TRBJ2-2

CDR3aa: CASRQGVASSPLHF
CDR3nt: TGTGCCAGCAGACAAGGAGTGGCGAGTTCACCCCTCCACTTT
abundance: -
d_gene: -
v_gene: TRBV3-1
j_gene: TRBJ1-6

CDR3aa: CASSQVGGRGDTEAFF
CDR3nt: TGCGCCAGCAGCCAAGTGGGGGGGCGTGGAGACACTGAAGCTTTCTTT
abundance: -
d_gene: -
v_gene: TRBV4-3
j_gene: TRBJ1-1

CDR3aa: CASKGLAGGPSPFTDTQYF
CDR3nt: TGTGCCAGCAAGGGCTTGGCGGGGGGACCCTCACCTTTCACAGATACGCAGTATTTT
abundance: -
d_gene: TRBD2
v_gene: TRBV7-9
j_gene: TRBJ2-3

CDR3aa: CASSRVGGRVGEQFF
CDR3nt: TGCGCCAGCAGCCGGGTAGGAGGGCGGGTTGGTGAGCAGTTCTTC
abundance: few
d_gene: -
v_gene: TRBV4-1
j_gene: TRBJ2-1

CDR3aa: CASSPQYSNQPQHF
CDR3nt: TGTGCCAGCAGTCCGCAGTACAGCAATCAGCCCCAGCATTTT
abundance: few
d_gene: -
v_gene: TRBV12-3/TRBV12-4
j_gene: TRBJ1-5

CDR3aa: CASSQVGGGLYNEQFF
CDR3nt: TGTGCCAGCAGCCAAGTTGGCGGGGGGTTATACAATGAGCAGTTCTTC
abundance: -
d_gene: TRBD2
v_gene: TRBV14
j_gene: TRBJ2-1

CDR3aa: CAISRTTWTSQGGEQYF
CDR3nt: TGTGCCATCAGTCGGACCACTTGGACCTCGCAGGGTGGCGAGCAGTACTTC
abundance: -
d_gene: -
v_gene: TRBV10-3
j_gene: TRBJ2-7

CDR3aa: CASSQRGGSVAKNIQYF
CDR3nt: TGTGCCAGCAGCCAAAGAGGTGGTAGCGTGGCCAAAAACATTCAGTACTTC
abundance: -
d_gene: -
v_gene: TRBV4-2
j_gene: TRBJ2-4

CDR3aa: CASSSAAGGTDTQYF
CDR3nt: TGTGCCAGCAGTTCGGCCGCGGGGGGCACAGATACGCAGTATTTT
abundance: -
d_gene: TRBD2
v_gene: TRBV27
j_gene: TRBJ2-3

CDR3aa: CASSGTRGFAEAFF
CDR3nt: TGTGCCAGCAGCGGTACAAGGGGTTTCGCTGAAGCTTTCTTT
abundance: once
d_gene: -
v_gene: TRBV11-2
j_gene: TRBJ1-1

CDR3aa: CASSLVTGGAETQYF
CDR3nt: TGTGCCAGCAGTTTAGTGACAGGGGGCGCGGAGACCCAGTACTTC
abundance: -
d_gene: TRBD1
v_gene: TRBV12-3/TRBV12-4
j_gene: TRBJ2-5

CDR3aa: CASSPRNRDSTDTQYF
CDR3nt: TGCGCCAGCAGCCCGCGAAACCGAGACAGCACAGATACGCAGTATTTT
abundance: -
d_gene: -
v_gene: TRBV4-1
j_gene: TRBJ2-3

CDR3aa: CASSEALGSEQFF
CDR3nt: TGTGCCAGCAGTGAAGCCCTTGGTTCTGAGCAGTTCTTC
abundance: -
d_gene: -
v_gene: TRBV6-1
j_gene: TRBJ2-1

CDR3aa: CASSQVSGNGYTF
CDR3nt: TGTGCCAGCAGCCAAGTCTCAGGGAATGGCTACACCTTC
abundance: once
d_gene: -
v_gene: TRBV4-2
j_gene: TRBJ1-2

CDR3aa: CASTEHGATGGYSDTQYF
CDR3nt: TGTGCCAGCACCGAACACGGGGCAACAGGGGGTTATTCAGATACGCAGTATTTT
abundance: -
d_gene: TRBD1
v_gene: TRBV7-2
j_gene: TRBJ2-3

CDR3aa: CAISESTSGSHEQFF
CDR3nt: TGTGCCATCAGTGAGTCTACTAGCGGGAGTCACGAGCAGTTCTTC
abundance: -
d_gene: TRBD2
v_gene: TRBV10-3
j_gene: TRBJ2-1

CDR3aa: CTSGSSYNEQFF
CDR3nt: TGCACAAGCGGGAGCTCCTACAATGAGCAGTTCTTC
abundance: -
d_gene: TRBD2
v_gene: TRBV29-1
j_gene: TRBJ2-1

CDR3aa: CSALGQTIYNEQFF
CDR3nt: TGCAGTGCCCTGGGACAGACAATCTACAATGAGCAGTTCTTC
abundance: few
d_gene: TRBD1
v_gene: TRBV20-1
j_gene: TRBJ2-1

CDR3aa: CASSEVLAGFYEQYF
CDR3nt: TGTGCCAGCAGTGAAGTACTAGCGGGGTTTTACGAGCAGTACTTC
abundance: -
d_gene: TRBD2
v_gene: TRBV2
j_gene: TRBJ2-7

CDR3aa: CASSYAPPGVNGYTF
CDR3nt: TGTGCCAGCAGTTATGCCCCTCCAGGGGTTAATGGCTACACCTTC
abundance: -
d_gene: -
v_gene: TRBV6-6
j_gene: TRBJ1-2

CDR3aa: CASTYRGLGYNEQFF
CDR3nt: TGTGCCAGCACTTACAGGGGTCTCGGATACAATGAGCAGTTCTTC
abundance: -
d_gene: TRBD1
v_gene: TRBV12-3/TRBV12-4
j_gene: TRBJ2-1

CDR3aa: CASSDDFGAIEQFF
CDR3nt: TGTGCCAGCAGTGACGATTTCGGAGCGATTGAGCAGTTCTTC
abundance: -
d_gene: -
v_gene: TRBV25-1
j_gene: TRBJ2-1

CDR3aa: CASSQVSGGFLSIQYF
CDR3nt: TGCGCCAGCAGCCAAGTTAGCGGGGGGTTTTTGAGCATTCAGTACTTC
abundance: -
d_gene: TRBD2
v_gene: TRBV4-1
j_gene: TRBJ2-4

CDR3aa: CASSQRRLRTDTQYF
CDR3nt: TGTGCCAGCAGCCAGCGGCGGCTTCGCACAGATACGCAGTATTTT
abundance: -
d_gene: -
v_gene: TRBV3-1
j_gene: TRBJ2-3

CDR3aa: CASTPTMGVYEQYF
CDR3nt: TGTGCCAGCACCCCTACGATGGGGGTTTACGAGCAGTACTTC
abundance: -
d_gene: -
v_gene: TRBV6-6
j_gene: TRBJ2-7

CDR3aa: CASSRLAGDHEQYF
CDR3nt: TGTGCCAGCAGCCGACTAGCGGGAGACCACGAGCAGTACTTC
abundance: -
d_gene: TRBD2
v_gene: TRBV6-6
j_gene: TRBJ2-7

CDR3aa: CASSLEVGVEGYTF
CDR3nt: TGTGCCAGCAGCTTAGAAGTGGGAGTTGAAGGCTACACCTTC
abundance: -
d_gene: -
v_gene: TRBV7-9
j_gene: TRBJ1-2

CDR3aa: CAGNNFGAEAFF
CDR3nt: TGTGCCGGCAATAACTTTGGGGCTGAAGCTTTCTTT
abundance: -
d_gene: -
v_gene: TRBV27
j_gene: TRBJ1-1

CDR3aa: CASPERAPGKLFF
CDR3nt: TGTGCCAGCCCCGAGAGGGCCCCAGGAAAACTGTTTTTT
abundance: -
d_gene: -
v_gene: TRBV6-1
j_gene: TRBJ1-4

CDR3aa: CASSPPIGAGTSYEQYF
CDR3nt: TGCGCCAGCAGCCCCCCCATAGGCGCGGGAACCTCCTACGAGCAGTACTTC
abundance: -
d_gene: -
v_gene: TRBV4-1
j_gene: TRBJ2-7

CDR3aa: CSVKGGVSDGYTF
CDR3nt: TGCAGCGTGAAAGGGGGGGTTAGTGATGGCTACACCTTC
abundance: -
d_gene: -
v_gene: TRBV29-1
j_gene: TRBJ1-2

CDR3aa: CASSSTSGPYQKTQYF
CDR3nt: TGTGCCAGCAGCTCGACTAGCGGACCGTACCAAAAGACCCAGTACTTC
abundance: -
d_gene: TRBD2
v_gene: TRBV7-9
j_gene: TRBJ2-5

CDR3aa: CASSRGGRTSEQYF
CDR3nt: TGTGCCAGCAGTCGGGGAGGACGAACTTCCGAGCAGTACTTC
abundance: few
d_gene: -
v_gene: TRBV6-2/TRBV6-3
j_gene: TRBJ2-7

CDR3aa: CASSPQGLGEQFF
CDR3nt: TGTGCCAGCAGCCCGCAGGGTCTGGGTGAGCAGTTCTTC
abundance: few
d_gene: -
v_gene: TRBV12-3/TRBV12-4
j_gene: TRBJ2-1

CDR3aa: CASSSTVGVHEQYF
CDR3nt: TGTGCCAGCAGCTCAACCGTGGGGGTCCACGAGCAGTACTTC
abundance: once
d_gene: -
v_gene: TRBV7-9
j_gene: TRBJ2-7

CDR3aa: CASSQLAGDTDTQYF
CDR3nt: TGTGCCAGCAGCCAACTAGCGGGGGACACAGATACGCAGTATTTT
abundance: -
d_gene: TRBD2
v_gene: TRBV4-2
j_gene: TRBJ2-3

CDR3aa: CASSHGSTSGRAQTQYF
CDR3nt: TGCGCCAGCAGCCATGGATCGACTAGCGGGAGGGCCCAGACCCAGTACTTC
abundance: -
d_gene: TRBD2
v_gene: TRBV4-1
j_gene: TRBJ2-5

CDR3aa: CASSRASTEAFF
CDR3nt: TGTGCCAGCAGCCGGGCGAGCACTGAAGCTTTCTTT
abundance: once
d_gene: -
v_gene: TRBV9
j_gene: TRBJ1-1

CDR3aa: CASTRGLAGSDTQYF
CDR3nt: TGTGCCAGCACCCGAGGACTAGCGGGATCAGATACGCAGTATTTT
abundance: -
d_gene: TRBD2
v_gene: TRBV2
j_gene: TRBJ2-3

CDR3aa: CASSQEPTLNYGYTF
CDR3nt: TGCGCCAGCAGCCAAGAACCGACACTGAACTATGGCTACACCTTC
abundance: -
d_gene: -
v_gene: TRBV4-3
j_gene: TRBJ1-2

CDR3aa: CASSFLLAGGPDTQYF
CDR3nt: TGTGCCAGCAGTTTCCTCTTAGCGGGGGGTCCAGATACGCAGTATTTT
abundance: few
d_gene: TRBD2
v_gene: TRBV27
j_gene: TRBJ2-3

CDR3aa: CASSYRDIQYF
CDR3nt: TGTGCCAGCAGTTACCGGGACATTCAGTACTTC
abundance: few
d_gene: -
v_gene: TRBV6-6
j_gene: TRBJ2-4

CDR3aa: CASSAQRGLGETQYF
CDR3nt: TGTGCTAGCAGCGCTCAGCGGGGGTTGGGGGAGACCCAGTACTTC
abundance: few
d_gene: TRBD2
v_gene: TRBV7-7
j_gene: TRBJ2-5

CDR3aa: CASSPYHRLAGGVYNEQFF
CDR3nt: TGTGCCAGCAGCCCCTACCATAGACTAGCGGGAGGGGTCTACAATGAGCAGTTCTTC
abundance: -
d_gene: TRBD2
v_gene: TRBV11-3
j_gene: TRBJ2-1

CDR3aa: CASSSGGGDIHEQYF
CDR3nt: TGCGCCAGCAGCTCTGGAGGGGGTGATATCCACGAGCAGTACTTC
abundance: -
d_gene: -
v_gene: TRBV5-1
j_gene: TRBJ2-7

CDR3aa: CASSQEGGFTSTDTQYF
CDR3nt: TGCGCCAGCAGCCAGGAGGGGGGATTCACTAGCACAGATACGCAGTATTTT
abundance: -
d_gene: -
v_gene: TRBV4-3
j_gene: TRBJ2-3

CDR3aa: CASSQAPDRGAYEQYF
CDR3nt: TGCGCCAGCAGCCAGGCCCCGGACAGGGGCGCCTACGAGCAGTACTTC
abundance: few
d_gene: TRBD1
v_gene: TRBV4-1
j_gene: TRBJ2-7

CDR3aa: CASSETRSTYNEQFF
CDR3nt: TGTGCCAGCAGTGAAACTAGAAGTACGTACAATGAGCAGTTCTTC
abundance: -
d_gene: -
v_gene: TRBV2
j_gene: TRBJ2-1

CDR3aa: CASSLSTSGSIYQETQYF
CDR3nt: TGCGCCAGCAGCTTGTCCACTAGCGGGAGCATCTACCAAGAGACCCAGTACTTC
abundance: -
d_gene: TRBD2
v_gene: TRBV5-1
j_gene: TRBJ2-5

CDR3aa: CASSPRGPSAYEQYF
CDR3nt: TGCGCCAGCAGCCCCCGAGGCCCTAGCGCCTACGAGCAGTACTTC
abundance: few
d_gene: -
v_gene: TRBV4-1
j_gene: TRBJ2-7

CDR3aa: CASSLVTAGSYNEQFF
CDR3nt: TGCGCCAGCAGCTTGGTAACTGCGGGATCCTACAATGAGCAGTTCTTC
abundance: -
d_gene: -
v_gene: TRBV5-1
j_gene: TRBJ2-1

CDR3aa: CASSPRTGKYEQYF
CDR3nt: TGTGCCAGCAGCCCAAGGACAGGGAAGTACGAGCAGTACTTC
abundance: -
d_gene: TRBD1
v_gene: TRBV9
j_gene: TRBJ2-7

CDR3aa: CSVDGRDRVWEQFF
CDR3nt: TGCAGCGTTGACGGAAGAGACAGGGTATGGGAGCAGTTCTTC
abundance: few
d_gene: TRBD1
v_gene: TRBV29-1
j_gene: TRBJ2-1

CDR3aa: CSVETEENYGYTF
CDR3nt: TGCAGCGTCGAAACAGAGGAGAACTATGGCTACACCTTC
abundance: -
d_gene: -
v_gene: TRBV29-1
j_gene: TRBJ1-2